This T cell receptor (beta chain) was documented in a study of long-term antiretroviral therapy in people with HIV. Each donor had at least one pre-ART and at least two post-ART PBMC samples. As for this clone: Antigen: not known.

Deletions cut 1 base from V and 5 bases from J, with 8 bases between. The CDR3 contains 13 residues. CDR1 is SEHNR and CDR2 is FQNEAQ in the germline V gene (reference sequence). Study-level findings and limits: Diversity went up after ART and still fell short of transplant donor controls. No data were available on ART adherence, viral resistance or therapy changes.

Version v3.0 of the immunoSEQ assay ran at survey level. Clones were sequenced by immunoSEQ multiplex PCR, and TCRdb holds only the in-frame ones, with some missing. The repertoire holds 35,000 or so clones, 85% to 95% seen once, with about 3.9% in the top ten. Sequences were derived from unsorted PBMCs, sampled 4.1 years after starting antiretroviral therapy. The chain has TRBV7-9 and TRBJ1-1; D unclear. The source of this sequence is a woman between 50 and 59 years old with HIV. CDR3: CASSLGVGTEAFF. In DNA, the CDR3 is TGTGCCAGCAGCTTAGGGGTGGGGACTGAAGCTTTCTTT.